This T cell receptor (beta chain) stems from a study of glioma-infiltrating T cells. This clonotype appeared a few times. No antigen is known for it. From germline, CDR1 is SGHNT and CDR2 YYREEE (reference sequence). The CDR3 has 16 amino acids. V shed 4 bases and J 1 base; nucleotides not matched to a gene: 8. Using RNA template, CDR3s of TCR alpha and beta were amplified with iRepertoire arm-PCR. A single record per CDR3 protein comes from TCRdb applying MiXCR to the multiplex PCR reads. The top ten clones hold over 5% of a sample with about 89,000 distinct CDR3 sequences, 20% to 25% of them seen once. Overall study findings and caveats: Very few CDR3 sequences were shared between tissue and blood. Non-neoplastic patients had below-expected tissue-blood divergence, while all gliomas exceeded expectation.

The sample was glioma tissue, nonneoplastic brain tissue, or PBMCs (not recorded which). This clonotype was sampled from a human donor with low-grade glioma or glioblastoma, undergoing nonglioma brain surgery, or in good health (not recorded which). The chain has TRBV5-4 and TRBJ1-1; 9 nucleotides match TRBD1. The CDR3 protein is CASSRTNRGQNTEAFF. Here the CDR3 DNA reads TGTGCCAGCAGCCGGACAAACAGGGGGCAGAACACTGAAGCTTTCTTT.